Each of the 16 T cell receptor beta chains below was sequenced from the same sample in a study of T cells in women clearing cervical HPV infection. Produced via immunoSEQ multiplex PCR; TCRdb's table is partial and in-frame only. This table holds roughly 30,000 clones. The sample comprised blood buffy coat. The receptor set was obtained from a woman between 18 and 70 years old with a cervical HPV16 infection that either progressed to CIN3+ or cleared (not recorded which).

As for this clone: The read ends 3 residues shy of where the CDR3 ends; the end is completed using the germline J gene. The identical CDR3 is also encoded by other nucleotide sequences in the sample. This rearrangement joins TRBV5-1 to TRBJ2-5; TRBD1 aligns across 7 bases. Germline CDR1 and CDR2: SGHRS and YFSETQ. J gave up 1 base and V 4 bases, and 4 bases lay outside the gene matches. This CDR3 region has 14 residues. The CDR3 is CASSPGTAQETQYF. The sequenced part of the CDR3 DNA is TGCGCCAGCAGCCCGGGGACAGCCCAAGAGACC.

The sequenced CDR3 bases are TGTGCCAGCCGGACAGCGGATGAA. Protein: CASRTADE. The CDR3 reads in full as CASRTADEAFF. This sequence joins TRBV2 and TRBJ1-1; a weak D match, TRBD1 (6 bases). The missing CDR3 end, 3 residues past where the read stops, is filled in from the germline J gene. Per the germline V gene, CDR1 is SNHLY and CDR2 is FYNNEI. The V and J ends lost 8 bases and 7 bases respectively, with 11 bases between them. This CDR3 region has 11 residues.

Concerning this clone: One end of the junction varies from germline; a read error may be responsible. Coverage ceases 3 residues before the CDR3 finishes, and the germline J gene fills in the end. The gene calls are TRBV5-1 and TRBJ2-5, with 10 nucleotides matching TRBD2. CDR1 and CDR2 (germline): SGHRS, YFSETQ. The CDR3 extends over 16 amino acids. Partial CDR3 DNA: TGCGCCAGCAGCTTGGGCCTAGCGGGAGTGGAAGATACC. It encodes CASSLGLAGVEDT. The CDR3, in full, reads CASSLGLAGVEDTQYF.

Concerning this clone: The CDR3 end is not reached by the read, which stops 3 residues before it; the germline J gene fills it in. This rearrangement joins TRBV19 to TRBJ2-1; the D gene is possibly TRBD2 (7 bases). V lost 3 bases, J lost 6 bases, and 15 bases lay in between. The CDR3 is made up of 15 amino acids. The germline gives CDR1 LNHDA, CDR2 SQIVND (reference sequence). The CDR3 sequence is CASSIQRGAGNEQFF. CDR3 DNA (partial): TGTGCCAGTAGTATTCAACGGGGGGCCGGCAATGAG.

On this clone: The missing CDR3 end, 3 residues past where the read stops, is filled in from the germline J gene. The genes are TRBV4-1 and TRBJ1-2; no firm D call. The CDR3 has 14 amino acids. The germline V and J ends were trimmed by 0 bases and 2 bases, with 7 bases remaining between them. From germline, CDR1 is MGHRA and CDR2 YSYEKL. CDR3 in amino acids: CASSQDLLNYGYTF. The part of the CDR3 DNA that was read is TGCGCCAGCAGCCAAGATCTATTGAACTATGGC.

Points on this clone: The CDR3 is cut off 3 residues early in the read; its end comes from the germline J gene. The chain has TRBV27 and TRBJ2-1; a possible D gene is TRBD1 (6 bases). The CDR3 totals 15 residues. V gave up 2 bases and J gave up 5 bases, with 13 bases separating them. Germline CDR1 MNHEY, CDR2 SMNVEV (reference sequence). CDR3 bases read: TGTGCCAGCAGTTTAGCCGGACAGCATAACAATGAG. Encoded protein: CASSLAGQHNNE. Given in full, the CDR3 is CASSLAGQHNNEQFF.

Concerning this clone: The read comes to an end 3 residues before the CDR3 does, leaving the germline J gene to fill in the end. This chain uses TRBV15 with TRBJ2-3; 8 nucleotides line up with TRBD1. The CDR3 loop spans 16 amino acids. Per germline, CDR1 LNHNV and CDR2 YYDKDF (reference sequence). The DNA read from the CDR3 is TGTGCCACCAGCACCCGGACAGGGTCAGGCAATCAGCCG. Translated, it gives CATSTRTGSGNQP. From start to end, the CDR3 is CATSTRTGSGNQPQYF.

Concerning this clone: The read ends 3 residues early relative to the CDR3; the germline J gene fills the gap. The rearrangement links TRBV7-9 to TRBJ1-1, with no clear D. Germline CDR1 is SEHNR and CDR2 is FQNEAQ (reference sequence). This CDR3 is 13 amino acids long. The sequenced part of the CDR3 DNA is TGTGCCAGCAGCCCCTGGACTGAAGAGACA. Its translation: CASSPWTEET. The whole CDR3 is CASSPWTEETAFF.

Details on this clone: The missing CDR3 end, 3 residues past where the read stops, is filled in from the germline J gene. The chain couples TRBV30 to TRBJ2-2, with D tentatively TRBD1 (5 bases). The germline CDR1 and CDR2 sequences are GTSNPN and SVGIG (reference sequence). Trimming pared 4 bases from V and 4 bases from J, leaving 19 bases between. This CDR3 comprises 16 residues. CDR3 residues: CAWIPAVGPSTGELFF. The covered CDR3 bases are TGTGCCTGGATACCGGCGGTGGGGCCGAGCACCGGGGAG.

Comments on this clone: The CDR3 end falls 3 residues outside the read, so it is completed with the germline J gene. The chain couples TRBV18 to TRBJ2-1; 10 nucleotides align to TRBD1. Germline CDR1 KGHSH, CDR2 LQKENI. CDR3 length equals 16 residues. After removal of 3 bases from V and 5 bases from J, the junction contained 7 bases not matched to a gene. The DNA read from the CDR3 is TGTGCCAGCTCACCCCGACAGGGGGCGGATAACAATGAG. This translates into CASSPRQGADNNE. The whole CDR3 is CASSPRQGADNNEQFF.

Regarding this clone: The CDR3 is cut off 3 residues early in the read; its end comes from the germline J gene. The chain has TRBV6-4 and TRBJ1-1; possibly TRBD1 for D (5 bases). The CDR3 length is 14 residues. V was pared by 2 bases and J by 1 base, with 8 bases between. Germline CDR1 and CDR2: MRHNA and SNTAGT. CDR3 protein: CASSDTDRNTEAFF. The sequenced CDR3 bases are TGTGCCAGCAGTGACACCGACAGGAACACTGAA.

To note about this clone: Sequencing ends 3 residues short of the CDR3 end; the germline J gene provides the rest. This rearrangement joins TRBV30 to TRBJ1-2, with 9 nucleotides matching TRBD1. The CDR3 runs to 15 residues. Germline CDR1 reads GTSNPN; CDR2 reads SVGIG (reference sequence). The CDR3 sequence: CAWRNRHRGQSDYTF. The sequenced CDR3 bases are TGTGCCTGGAGAAACCGTCACAGGGGGCAGAGCGAC.

About this clone: The sequenced fragment ends 3 residues before the CDR3 boundary, so the rest is inferred from the germline J gene. The V and J genes are TRBV5-1 and TRBJ2-2; D is undetermined. Germline V gives CDR1 SGHRS, CDR2 YFSETQ. The V gene lost 5 bases and the J gene lost 3 bases, with 8 bases spanning the gap. This CDR3 spans 13 amino acids. CDR3 bases read: TGCGCCAGCAGGTATCGGGACACCGGGGAG. Translation: CASRYRDTGE. The entire CDR3 is CASRYRDTGELFF.

As concerns this clone: Coverage ceases 3 residues before the CDR3 finishes, and the germline J gene fills in the end. The V gene is TRBV20-1, the J gene TRBJ1-2; the D is unclear. The CDR3 has 13 amino acids. Germline lookup yields CDR1 DFQATT and CDR2 SNEGSKA (reference sequence). Trimming removed 3 bases from V and 2 bases from J, with 10 bases in between. CDR3 amino acids: CSASMVGNYGYTF. The sequenced part of the CDR3 DNA is TGCAGTGCTAGTATGGTAGGGAACTATGGC.

CDR3 protein: CASSLTADLEAFF. Incomplete CDR3 DNA: TGTGCCAGCAGCTTAACAGCGGACCTGGAA. The chain combines TRBV7-3 with TRBJ1-1; D uncertain. The CDR3 is cut off 3 residues early in the read; its end comes from the germline J gene. CDR1 and CDR2 (germline): SGHTA, FQGTGA. CDR3 length: 13 amino acids.

A word on this clone: Read data end 3 residues before the CDR3 end; the end is taken from the germline J gene. The chain is built from TRBV19 and TRBJ2-3; D possibly uses TRBD1 or TRBD2 (5 bases each). The length of the CDR3 is 15 residues. CDR1 is LNHDA and CDR2 is SQIVND in the germline V gene (reference sequence). The part of the CDR3 DNA that was read is TGTGCCAGTAGTCGAGGGGATGGTGGCAATCAGCCG. Protein: CASSRGDGGNQP. The whole CDR3 is CASSRGDGGNQPQYF.